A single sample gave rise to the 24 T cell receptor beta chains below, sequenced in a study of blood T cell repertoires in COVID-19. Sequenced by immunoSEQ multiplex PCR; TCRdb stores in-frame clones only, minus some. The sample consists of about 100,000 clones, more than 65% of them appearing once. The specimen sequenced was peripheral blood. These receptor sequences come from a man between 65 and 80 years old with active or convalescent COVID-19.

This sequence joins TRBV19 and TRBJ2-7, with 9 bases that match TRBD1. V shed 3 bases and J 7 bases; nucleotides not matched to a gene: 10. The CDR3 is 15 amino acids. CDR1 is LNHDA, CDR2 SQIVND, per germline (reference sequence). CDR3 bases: TGTGCCAGTAGTATCCCGGGACAGGGTCCCCAGGAGCAGTACTTC. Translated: CASSIPGQGPQEQYF. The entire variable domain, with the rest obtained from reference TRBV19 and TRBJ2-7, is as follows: DGGITQSPKYLFRKEGQNVTLSCEQNLNHDAMYWYRQDPGQGLRLIYYSQIVNDFQKGDIAEGYSVSREKKESFPLTVTSAQKNPTAFYLCASSIPGQGPQEQYFGPGTRLTVT.

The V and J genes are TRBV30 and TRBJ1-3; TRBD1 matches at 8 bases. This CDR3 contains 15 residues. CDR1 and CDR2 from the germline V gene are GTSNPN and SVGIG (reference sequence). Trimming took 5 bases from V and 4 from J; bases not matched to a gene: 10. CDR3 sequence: CAWAQDRGWGNTIYF. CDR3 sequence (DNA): TGTGCCTGGGCCCAAGACAGGGGATGGGGAAACACCATATATTTT.

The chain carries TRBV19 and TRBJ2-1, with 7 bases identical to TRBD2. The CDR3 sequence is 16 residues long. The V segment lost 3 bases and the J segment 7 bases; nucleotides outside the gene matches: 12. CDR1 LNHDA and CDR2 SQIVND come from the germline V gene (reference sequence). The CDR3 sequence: CASSILLAETWNEQFF. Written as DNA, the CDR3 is TGTGCCAGTAGTATTCTTCTAGCGGAGACTTGGAATGAGCAGTTCTTC.

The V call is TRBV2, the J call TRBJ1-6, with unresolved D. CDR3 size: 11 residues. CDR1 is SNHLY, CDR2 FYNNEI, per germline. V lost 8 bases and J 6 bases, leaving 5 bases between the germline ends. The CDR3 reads CASGGNSPLHF. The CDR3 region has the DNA TGTGCCAGCGGAGGTAATTCACCCCTCCACTTT.

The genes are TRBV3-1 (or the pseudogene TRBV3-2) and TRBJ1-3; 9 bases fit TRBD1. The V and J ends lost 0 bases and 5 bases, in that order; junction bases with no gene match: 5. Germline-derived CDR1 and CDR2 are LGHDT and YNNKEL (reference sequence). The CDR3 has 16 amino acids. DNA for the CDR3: TGTGCCAGCAGCCAAGATTTGGACAGGGGACGAAACACCATATATTTT. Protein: CASSQDLDRGRNTIYF.

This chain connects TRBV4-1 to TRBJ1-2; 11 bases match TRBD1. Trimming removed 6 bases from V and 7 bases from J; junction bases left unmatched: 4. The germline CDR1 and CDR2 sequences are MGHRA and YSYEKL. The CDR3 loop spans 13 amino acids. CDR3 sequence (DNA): TGCGCCAGCAGGGACAGGGGGCGGGGTGGCTACACCTTC. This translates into CASRDRGRGGYTF.

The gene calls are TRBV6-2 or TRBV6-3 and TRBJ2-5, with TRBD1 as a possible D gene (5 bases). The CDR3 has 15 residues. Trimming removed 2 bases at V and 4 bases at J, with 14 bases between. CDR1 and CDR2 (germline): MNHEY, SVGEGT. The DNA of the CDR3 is TGTGCCAGCAGTTACGTCCAGCCCCAGGGAGAGACCCAGTACTTC. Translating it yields CASSYVQPQGETQYF.

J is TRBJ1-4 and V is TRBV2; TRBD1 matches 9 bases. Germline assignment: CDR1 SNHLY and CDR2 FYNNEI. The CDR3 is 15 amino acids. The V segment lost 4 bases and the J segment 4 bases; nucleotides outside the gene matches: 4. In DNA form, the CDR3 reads TGTGCCAGCAGTGCCGGGACAGGGTTTAATGAAAAACTGTTTTTT. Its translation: CASSAGTGFNEKLFF.

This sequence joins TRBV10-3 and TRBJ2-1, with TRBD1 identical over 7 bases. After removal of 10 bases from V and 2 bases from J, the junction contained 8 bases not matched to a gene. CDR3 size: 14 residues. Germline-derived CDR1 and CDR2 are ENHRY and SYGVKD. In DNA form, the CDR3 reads TGTGCCACCACAGGGGTCTCCCCCTACAATGAGCAGTTCTTC. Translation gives CATTGVSPYNEQFF.

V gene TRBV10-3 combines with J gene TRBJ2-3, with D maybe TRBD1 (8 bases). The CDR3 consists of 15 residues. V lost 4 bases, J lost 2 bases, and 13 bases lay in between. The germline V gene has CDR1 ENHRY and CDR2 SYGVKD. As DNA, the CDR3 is TGTGCCATCAGTGGGACAGGGACTAACACAGATACGCAGTATTTT. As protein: CAISGTGTNTDTQYF.

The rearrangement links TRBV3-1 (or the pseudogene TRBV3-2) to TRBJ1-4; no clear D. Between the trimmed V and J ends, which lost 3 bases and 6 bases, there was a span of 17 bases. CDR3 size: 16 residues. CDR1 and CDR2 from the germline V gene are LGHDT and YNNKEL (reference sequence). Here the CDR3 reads CASSHHLVPMDEKLFF. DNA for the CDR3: TGTGCCAGCAGCCATCATTTGGTCCCTATGGATGAAAAACTGTTTTTT.

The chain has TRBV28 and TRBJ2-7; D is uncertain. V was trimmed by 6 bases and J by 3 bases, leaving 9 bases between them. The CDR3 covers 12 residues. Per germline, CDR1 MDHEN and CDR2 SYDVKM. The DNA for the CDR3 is TGTGCCAGCAGCGGCGGCGGCTACGAGCAGTACTTC. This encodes CASSGGGYEQYF. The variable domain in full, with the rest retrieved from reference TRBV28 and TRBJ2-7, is DVKVTQSSRYLVKRTGEKVFLECVQDMDHENMFWYRQDPGLGLRLIYFSYDVKMKEKGDIPEGYSVSREKKERFSLILESASTNQTSMYLCASSGGGYEQYFGPGTRLTVT.

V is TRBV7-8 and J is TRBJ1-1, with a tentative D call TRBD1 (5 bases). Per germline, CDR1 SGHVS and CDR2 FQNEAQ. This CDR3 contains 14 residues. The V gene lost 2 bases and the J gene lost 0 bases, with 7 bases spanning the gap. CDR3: CASSLSRVNTEAFF. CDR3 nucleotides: TGTGCCAGCAGCTTATCCAGGGTGAACACTGAAGCTTTCTTT.

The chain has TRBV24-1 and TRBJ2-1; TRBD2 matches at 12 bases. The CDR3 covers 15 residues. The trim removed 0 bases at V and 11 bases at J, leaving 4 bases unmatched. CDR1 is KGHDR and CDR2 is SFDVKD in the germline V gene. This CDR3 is CATSDLTSGGNQQFF. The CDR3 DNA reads TGTGCCACCAGTGATTTGACTAGCGGGGGGAACCAGCAGTTCTTC.

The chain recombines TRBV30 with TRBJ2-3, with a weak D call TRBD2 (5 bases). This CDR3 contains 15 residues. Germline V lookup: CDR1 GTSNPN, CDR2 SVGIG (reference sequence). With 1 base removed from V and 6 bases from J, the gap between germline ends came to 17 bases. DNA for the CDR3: TGTGCCTGGAGTGGGACTCCTCTGAGGGCGGATACGCAGTATTTT. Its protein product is CAWSGTPLRADTQYF.

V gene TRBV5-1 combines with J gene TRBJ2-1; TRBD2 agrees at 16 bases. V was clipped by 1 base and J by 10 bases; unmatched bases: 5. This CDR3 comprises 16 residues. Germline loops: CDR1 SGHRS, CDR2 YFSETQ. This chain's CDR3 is CASSLSGTSGREEQFF. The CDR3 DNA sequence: TGCGCCAGCAGCTTGTCCGGGACTAGCGGGAGGGAAGAGCAGTTCTTC.

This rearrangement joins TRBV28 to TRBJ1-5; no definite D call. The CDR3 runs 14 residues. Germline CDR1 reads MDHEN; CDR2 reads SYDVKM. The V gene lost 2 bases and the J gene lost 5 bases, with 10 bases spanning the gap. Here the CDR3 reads CASSLRSDYQPQHF. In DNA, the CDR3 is TGTGCCAGCAGTTTAAGGAGCGATTATCAGCCCCAGCATTTT.

The CDR3 region has the DNA TGTGCCACCAGTGATTCCCGGGGGAGGCAACTCTCCTACAATGAGCAGTTCTTC. Its protein product is CATSDSRGRQLSYNEQFF. The V gene is TRBV24-1, the J gene TRBJ2-1, with a weak D call TRBD2 (6 bases). The V and J ends lost 2 bases and 0 bases respectively, with 16 bases between them. Germline V gene lookup returns CDR1 KGHDR and CDR2 SFDVKD. The CDR3 is made up of 18 amino acids.

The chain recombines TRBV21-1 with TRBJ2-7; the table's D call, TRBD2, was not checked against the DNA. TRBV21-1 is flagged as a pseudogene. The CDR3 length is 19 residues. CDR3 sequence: CASSKGGLAGVGSSYEQYF. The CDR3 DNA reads TGTGCCAGCAGCAAAGGGGGACTAGCGGGAGTGGGCAGCTCCTACGAGCAGTACTTC.

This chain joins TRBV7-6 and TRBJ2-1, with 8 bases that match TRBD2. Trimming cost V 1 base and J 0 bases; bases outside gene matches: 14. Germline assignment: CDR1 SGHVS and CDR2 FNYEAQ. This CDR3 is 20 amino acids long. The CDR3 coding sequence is TGTGCCAGCAGCTTAGACATATCCGGGCGGGAGGTCTACTCCTACAATGAGCAGTTCTTC. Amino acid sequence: CASSLDISGREVYSYNEQFF.

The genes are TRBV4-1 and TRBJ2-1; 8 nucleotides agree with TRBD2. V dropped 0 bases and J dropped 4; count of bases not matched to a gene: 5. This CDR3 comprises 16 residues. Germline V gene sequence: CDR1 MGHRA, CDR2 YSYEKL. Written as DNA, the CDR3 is TGCGCCAGCAGCCAAGATTGGCGGGGGGATTACAATGAGCAGTTCTTC. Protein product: CASSQDWRGDYNEQFF.

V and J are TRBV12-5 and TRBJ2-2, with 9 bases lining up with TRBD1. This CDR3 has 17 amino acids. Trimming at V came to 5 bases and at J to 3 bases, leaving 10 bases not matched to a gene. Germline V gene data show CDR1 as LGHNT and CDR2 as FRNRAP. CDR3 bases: TGTGCTAGTGGTACCACCACAGGGGGCCCCTACACCGGGGAGCTGTTTTTT. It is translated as CASGTTTGGPYTGELFF.

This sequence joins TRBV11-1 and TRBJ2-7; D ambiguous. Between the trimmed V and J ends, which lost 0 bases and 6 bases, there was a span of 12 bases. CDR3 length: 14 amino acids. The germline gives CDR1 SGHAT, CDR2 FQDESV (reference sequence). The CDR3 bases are TGTGCCAGCAGCTTAGCCTTGTTCGTCGGCGAGCAGTACTTC. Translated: CASSLALFVGEQYF.

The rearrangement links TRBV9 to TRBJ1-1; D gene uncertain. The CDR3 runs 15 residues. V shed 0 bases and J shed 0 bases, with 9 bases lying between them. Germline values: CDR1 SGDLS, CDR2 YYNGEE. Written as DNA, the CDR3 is TGTGCCAGCAGCGTAGGCAGTTTAATGAACACTGAAGCTTTCTTT. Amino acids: CASSVGSLMNTEAFF.